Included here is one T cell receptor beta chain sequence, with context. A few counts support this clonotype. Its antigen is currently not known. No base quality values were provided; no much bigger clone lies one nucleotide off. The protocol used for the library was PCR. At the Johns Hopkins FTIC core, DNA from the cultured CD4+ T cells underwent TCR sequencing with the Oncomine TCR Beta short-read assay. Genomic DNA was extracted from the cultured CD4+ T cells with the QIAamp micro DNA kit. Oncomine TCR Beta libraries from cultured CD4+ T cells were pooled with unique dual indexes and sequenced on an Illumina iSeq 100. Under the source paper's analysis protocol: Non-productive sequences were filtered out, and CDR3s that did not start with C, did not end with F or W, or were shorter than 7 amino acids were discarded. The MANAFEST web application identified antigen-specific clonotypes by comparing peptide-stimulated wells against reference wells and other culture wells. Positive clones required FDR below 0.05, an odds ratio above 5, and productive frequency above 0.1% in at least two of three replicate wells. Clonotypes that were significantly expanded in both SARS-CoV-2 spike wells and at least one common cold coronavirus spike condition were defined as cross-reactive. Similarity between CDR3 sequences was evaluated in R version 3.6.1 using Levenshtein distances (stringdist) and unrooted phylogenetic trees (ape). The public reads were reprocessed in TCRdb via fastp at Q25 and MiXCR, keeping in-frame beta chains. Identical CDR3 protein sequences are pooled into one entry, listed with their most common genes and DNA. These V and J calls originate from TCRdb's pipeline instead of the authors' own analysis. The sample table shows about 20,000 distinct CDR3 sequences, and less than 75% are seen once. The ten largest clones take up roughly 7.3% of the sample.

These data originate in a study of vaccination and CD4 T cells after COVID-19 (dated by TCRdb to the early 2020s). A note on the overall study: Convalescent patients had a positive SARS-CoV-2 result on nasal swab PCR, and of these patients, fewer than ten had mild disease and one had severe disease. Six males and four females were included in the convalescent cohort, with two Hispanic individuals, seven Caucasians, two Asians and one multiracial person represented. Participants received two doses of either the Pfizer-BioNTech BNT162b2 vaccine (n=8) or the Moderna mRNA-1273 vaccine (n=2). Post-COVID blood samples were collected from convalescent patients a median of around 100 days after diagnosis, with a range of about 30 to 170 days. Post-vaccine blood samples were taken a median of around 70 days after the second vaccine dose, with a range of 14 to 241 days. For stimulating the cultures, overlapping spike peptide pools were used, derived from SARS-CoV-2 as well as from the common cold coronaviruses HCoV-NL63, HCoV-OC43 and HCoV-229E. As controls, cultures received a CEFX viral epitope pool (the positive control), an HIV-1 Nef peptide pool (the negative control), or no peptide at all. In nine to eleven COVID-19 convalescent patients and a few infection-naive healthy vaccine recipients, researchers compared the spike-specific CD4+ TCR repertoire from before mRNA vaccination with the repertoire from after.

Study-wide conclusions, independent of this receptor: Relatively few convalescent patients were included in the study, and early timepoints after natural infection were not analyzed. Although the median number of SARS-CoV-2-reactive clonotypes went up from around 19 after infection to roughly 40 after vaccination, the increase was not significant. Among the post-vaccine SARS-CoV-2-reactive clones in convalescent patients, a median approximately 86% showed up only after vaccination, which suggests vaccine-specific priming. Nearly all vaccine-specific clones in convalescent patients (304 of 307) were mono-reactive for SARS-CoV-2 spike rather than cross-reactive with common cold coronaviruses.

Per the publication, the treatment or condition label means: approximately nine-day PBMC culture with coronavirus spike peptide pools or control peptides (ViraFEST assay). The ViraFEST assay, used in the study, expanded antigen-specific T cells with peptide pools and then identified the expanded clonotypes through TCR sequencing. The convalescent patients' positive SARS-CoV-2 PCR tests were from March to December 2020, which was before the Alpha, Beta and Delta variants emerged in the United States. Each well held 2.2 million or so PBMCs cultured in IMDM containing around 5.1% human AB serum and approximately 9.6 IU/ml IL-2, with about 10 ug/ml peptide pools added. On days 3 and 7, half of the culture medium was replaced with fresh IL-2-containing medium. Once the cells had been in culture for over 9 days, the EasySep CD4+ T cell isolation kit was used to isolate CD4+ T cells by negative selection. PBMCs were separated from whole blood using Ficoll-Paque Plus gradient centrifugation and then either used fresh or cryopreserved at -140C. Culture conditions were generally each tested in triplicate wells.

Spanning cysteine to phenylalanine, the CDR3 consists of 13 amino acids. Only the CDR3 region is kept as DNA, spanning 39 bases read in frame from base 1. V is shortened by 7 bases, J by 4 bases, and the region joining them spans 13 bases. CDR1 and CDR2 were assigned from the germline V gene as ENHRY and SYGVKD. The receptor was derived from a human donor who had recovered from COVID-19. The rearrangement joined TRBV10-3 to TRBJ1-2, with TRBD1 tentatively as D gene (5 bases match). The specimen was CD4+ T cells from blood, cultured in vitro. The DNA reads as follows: TGTGCCATCAACGACAGAGAACCCTATGGCTACACCTTC. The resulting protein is CAINDREPYGYTF.